The 14 T cell receptor beta chains below all came from one sample that was sequenced in a study of T cell responses to AZD1222 COVID-19 vaccine. Measured with immunoSEQ multiplex PCR; TCRdb has only the in-frame clones, and not every one. The profile shows about 90,000 clones, over 75% of them singletons. The sequenced sample was peripheral blood, obtained on day 0 of AZD1222 vaccination. All receptors derive from an adult in good health.

J is TRBJ1-2 and V is TRBV6-6; a weak D match, TRBD1 (5 bases). V was trimmed by 7 bases and J by 5 bases, leaving 11 bases between them. The CDR3 has 12 residues. Germline V gene lookup returns CDR1 MNHNY and CDR2 SVGAGI (reference sequence). CDR3 in DNA: TGTGCCAGCACCGGGACGGATTATGGCTACACCTTC. This gives the protein CASTGTDYGYTF.

The chain is built from TRBV6-5 and TRBJ1-3; 7 bases fit TRBD1. The trim removed 5 bases at V and 2 bases at J, leaving 6 bases unmatched. The CDR3 extends over 15 amino acids. Germline-derived CDR1 and CDR2 are MNHEY and SVGAGI. The CDR3 nucleotides read TGTGCCAGCAGTACCCCGACAGGGCCTGGAAACACCATATATTTT. This codes for CASSTPTGPGNTIYF.

The chain combines TRBV28 with TRBJ1-2, with TRBD1 matching over 8 bases. V dropped 6 bases and J dropped 7; count of bases not matched to a gene: 10. The CDR3 length is 14 residues. The germline V gene has CDR1 MDHEN and CDR2 SYDVKM. The CDR3 loop reads CASRAQDRASGYTF. CDR3 coding DNA: TGTGCCAGCAGGGCGCAGGACAGGGCGTCTGGCTACACCTTC.

This sequence joins TRBV28 and TRBJ1-6; D is unresolved. Trimming cost V 5 bases and J 0 bases, with 14 bases left between them. Germline V gene lookup returns CDR1 MDHEN and CDR2 SYDVKM. This CDR3 comprises 17 residues. The CDR3 nucleotides read TGTGCCAGCAGTCCTGCCTTTCAGAGCTCCTATAATTCACCCCTCCACTTT. The encoded protein is CASSPAFQSSYNSPLHF.

The chain is built from TRBV28 and TRBJ2-6, with TRBD1 matching 9 bases. This CDR3 has 18 residues. V lost 5 bases to trimming and J lost 0 bases; unmatched junction nucleotides: 8. CDR1 MDHEN and CDR2 SYDVKM come from the germline V gene. The CDR3 loop reads CASSQTGGAPSGANVLTF. In DNA form, the CDR3 reads TGTGCCAGCAGTCAAACAGGGGGCGCTCCCTCTGGGGCCAACGTCCTGACTTTC.

V gene TRBV27 combines with J gene TRBJ1-6; 7 nucleotides agree with TRBD1. The CDR3 consists of 15 residues. The ends lost 3 bases at V and 7 bases at J; junction bases unmatched: 6. The germline CDR1 and CDR2 sequences are MNHEY and SMNVEV (reference sequence). The CDR3 loop reads CASSFGTGVNSPLHF. The CDR3 DNA reads as TGTGCCAGCAGTTTTGGTACAGGGGTAAATTCACCCCTCCACTTT.

The chain carries TRBV7-3 and TRBJ1-1; weak D call: TRBD1 (5 bases). Trimming took off 5 bases at V and 1 base at J, with 8 bases between the two ends. CDR1 and CDR2 from the germline V gene are SGHTA and FQGTGA. The CDR3 extends over 13 amino acids. The CDR3 spells CASSRDGNTEAFF. The CDR3 DNA is TGTGCCAGCAGCCGGGACGGGAACACTGAAGCTTTCTTT.

The chain links TRBV30 to TRBJ2-5; 10 bases line up with TRBD1. From germline, CDR1 is GTSNPN and CDR2 SVGIG (reference sequence). V shed 8 bases and J 5 bases; nucleotides not matched to a gene: 5. This CDR3 contains 12 residues. The CDR3 DNA is TGTGCCCGACAGGGGGCTGGGGAGACCCAGTACTTC. Translated: CARQGAGETQYF.

V usage is TRBV6-5 and J usage is TRBJ1-2; 10 bases align to TRBD1. The germline gives CDR1 MNHEY, CDR2 SVGAGI. This CDR3 has 15 residues. J was trimmed by 2 bases and V by 5 bases; bases with no gene match: 5. The DNA of the CDR3 is TGTGCCAGCAGTAACCGGGACAGGGGCAACTATGGCTACACCTTC. Residues: CASSNRDRGNYGYTF.

The chain joins TRBV19 to TRBJ1-2, with D perhaps matching TRBD1 (6 bases). V lost 6 bases, J lost 4 bases, and 18 bases lay in between. The CDR3 consists of 15 residues. Germline-derived CDR1 and CDR2 are LNHDA and SQIVND (reference sequence). The chain's CDR3 is CASSNGAGALYGYTF. The DNA of the CDR3 is TGTGCCAGTAGCAACGGGGCAGGGGCCCTCTATGGCTACACCTTC.

The rearrangement joins TRBV7-2 to TRBJ1-2; TRBD1 aligns across 7 bases. Trimming removed 5 bases from V and 2 bases from J; junction bases left unmatched: 11. The germline V gene has CDR1 SGHTA and CDR2 FQGNSA. The CDR3 is 16 amino acids. The chain's CDR3 is CASSPPRGTVNYGYTF. CDR3 in DNA: TGTGCCAGCAGCCCCCCCCGGGGGACAGTCAACTATGGCTACACCTTC.

V and J are TRBV9 and TRBJ2-2; no definite D call. The CDR3 runs 15 residues. The ends were cut back, 2 bases at V and 0 bases at J, with 8 bases in the middle. Germline V CDR1 and CDR2: SGDLS, YYNGEE. The CDR3 nucleotides read TGTGCCAGCAGCGTCAGGACGGCGAACACCGGGGAGCTGTTTTTT. Its translation is CASSVRTANTGELFF.

The V gene is TRBV4-1, the J gene TRBJ2-1; a possible D gene is TRBD1 (7 bases). Trimming took off 0 bases at V and 2 bases at J, with 11 bases between the two ends. This CDR3 is 16 amino acids long. Germline V lookup: CDR1 MGHRA, CDR2 YSYEKL. CDR3 in DNA: TGCGCCAGCAGCCAAGAAACAGGGGAGGCCTACAATGAGCAGTTCTTC. Residues: CASSQETGEAYNEQFF.

The V call is TRBV27, the J call TRBJ2-1, with TRBD2 matching 13 bases. Unmatched junction bases numbered 6, after V lost 6 bases and J lost 4 bases. Germline CDR1 is MNHEY and CDR2 is SMNVEV (reference sequence). The CDR3 is 16 residues long. The CDR3 here is CASRELAGGPYNEQFF. As DNA, the CDR3 is TGTGCCAGCAGGGAACTAGCGGGAGGGCCTTACAATGAGCAGTTCTTC.